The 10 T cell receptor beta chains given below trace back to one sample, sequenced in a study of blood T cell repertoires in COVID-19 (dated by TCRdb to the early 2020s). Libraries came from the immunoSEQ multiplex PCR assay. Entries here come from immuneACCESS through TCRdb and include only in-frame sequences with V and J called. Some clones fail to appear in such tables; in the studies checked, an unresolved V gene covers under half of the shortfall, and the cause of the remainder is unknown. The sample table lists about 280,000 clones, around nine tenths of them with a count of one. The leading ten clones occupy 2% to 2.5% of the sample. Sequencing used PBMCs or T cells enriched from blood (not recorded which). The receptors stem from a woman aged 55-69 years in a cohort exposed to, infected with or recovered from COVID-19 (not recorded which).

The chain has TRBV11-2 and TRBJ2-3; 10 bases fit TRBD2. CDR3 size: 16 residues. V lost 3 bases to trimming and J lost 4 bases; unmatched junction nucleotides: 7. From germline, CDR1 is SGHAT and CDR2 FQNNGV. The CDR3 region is CASSFRSGRAPDTQYF. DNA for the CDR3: TGTGCCAGCAGCTTTAGGAGCGGGAGGGCCCCAGATACGCAGTATTTT.

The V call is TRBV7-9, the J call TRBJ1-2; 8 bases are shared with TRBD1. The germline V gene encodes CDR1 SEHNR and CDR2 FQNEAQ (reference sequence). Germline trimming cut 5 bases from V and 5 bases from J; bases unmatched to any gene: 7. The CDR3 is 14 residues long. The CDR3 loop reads CASSPRDRRYGYTF. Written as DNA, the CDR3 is TGTGCCAGCAGCCCAAGGGACAGGAGATATGGCTACACCTTC.

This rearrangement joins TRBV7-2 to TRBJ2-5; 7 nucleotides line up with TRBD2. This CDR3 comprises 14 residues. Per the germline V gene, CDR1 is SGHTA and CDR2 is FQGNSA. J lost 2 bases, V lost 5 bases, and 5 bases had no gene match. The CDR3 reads CASSELAYQETQYF. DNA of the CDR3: TGTGCCAGCAGCGAACTAGCGTATCAAGAGACCCAGTACTTC.

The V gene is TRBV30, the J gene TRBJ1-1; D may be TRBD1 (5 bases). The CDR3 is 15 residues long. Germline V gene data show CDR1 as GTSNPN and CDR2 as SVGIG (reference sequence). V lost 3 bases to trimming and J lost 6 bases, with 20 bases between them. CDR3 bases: TGTGCCTGGAGGGGAGGGGATCGCCGGGGGGCTGAAGCTTTCTTT. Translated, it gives CAWRGGDRRGAEAFF.

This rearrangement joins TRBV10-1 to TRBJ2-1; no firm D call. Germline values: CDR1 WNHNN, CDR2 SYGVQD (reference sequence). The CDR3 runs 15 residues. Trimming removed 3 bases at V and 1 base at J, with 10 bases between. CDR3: CASSDIQSSYNEQFF. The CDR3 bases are TGCGCCAGCAGTGACATACAGAGTTCCTACAATGAGCAGTTCTTC.

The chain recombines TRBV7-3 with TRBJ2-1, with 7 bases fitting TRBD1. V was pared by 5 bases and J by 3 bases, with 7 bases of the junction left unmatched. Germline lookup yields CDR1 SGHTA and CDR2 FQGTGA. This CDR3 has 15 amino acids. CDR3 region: CASSATGTDYNEQFF. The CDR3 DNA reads TGTGCCAGCAGCGCGACAGGGACGGACTACAATGAGCAGTTCTTC.

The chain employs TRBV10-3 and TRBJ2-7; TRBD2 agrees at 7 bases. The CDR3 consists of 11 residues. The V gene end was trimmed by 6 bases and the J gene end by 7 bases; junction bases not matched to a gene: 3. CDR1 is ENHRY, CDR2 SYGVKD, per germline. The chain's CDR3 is CAIRAGEEQYF. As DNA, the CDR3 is TGTGCCATCAGGGCGGGGGAAGAGCAGTACTTC.

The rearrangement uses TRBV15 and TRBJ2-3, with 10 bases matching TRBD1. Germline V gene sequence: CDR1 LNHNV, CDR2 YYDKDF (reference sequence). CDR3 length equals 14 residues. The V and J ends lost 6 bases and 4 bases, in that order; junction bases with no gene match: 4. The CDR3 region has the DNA TGTGCCACCAGGGACAGGGGGAAGTCAGATACGCAGTATTTT. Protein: CATRDRGKSDTQYF. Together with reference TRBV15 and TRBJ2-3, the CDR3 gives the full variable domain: DAMVIQNPRYQVTQFGKPVTLSCSQTLNHNVMYWYQQKSSQAPKLLFHYYDKDFNNEADTPDNFQSRRPNTSFCFLDIRSPGLGDTAMYLCATRDRGKSDTQYFGPGTRLTVL.

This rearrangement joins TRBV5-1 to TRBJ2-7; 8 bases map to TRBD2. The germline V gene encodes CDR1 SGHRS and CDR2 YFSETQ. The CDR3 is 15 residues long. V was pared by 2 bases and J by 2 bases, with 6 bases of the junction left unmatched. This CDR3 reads CASSLLAEGPYEQYF. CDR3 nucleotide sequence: TGCGCCAGCAGCTTACTAGCGGAAGGACCCTACGAGCAGTACTTC.

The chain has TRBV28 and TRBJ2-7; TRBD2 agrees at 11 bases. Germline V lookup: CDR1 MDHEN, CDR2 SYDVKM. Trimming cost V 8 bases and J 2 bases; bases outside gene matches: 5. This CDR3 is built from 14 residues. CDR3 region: CASHGTSGPYEQYF. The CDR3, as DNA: TGTGCCAGCCATGGGACTAGCGGACCCTACGAGCAGTACTTC.